This is a list of T cell receptor beta chains from one sample in a study of blood T cell repertoires in COVID-19. Measured with immunoSEQ multiplex PCR; TCRdb has only the in-frame clones, and not every one. Among 300,000 to 400,000 clones, approximately 90% were seen once, and the ten largest hold more than 0.95%. Sequencing was done on a sample of PBMCs or T cells enriched from blood (not recorded which). The source is a young woman who had recovered from COVID-19. Each CDR3 is given with its conserved first and last residue. The D gene is left open where the match is weak. Size is stated for part of the rows, as once, few or many counts, or as a class when the clone is expanded.

D gene,V gene,clone size,J gene,CDR3 DNA,CDR3 protein
TRBD1,TRBV7-3,NA,TRBJ2-1,TGTGCCAGCAGCTCGGGACAGGGAGCCTACAATGAGCAGTTCTTC,CASSSGQGAYNEQFF
NA,TRBV2,NA,TRBJ1-3,TGTGCCAGCAGTGAAGGGCAGGGTCTTCGAAACACCATATATTTT,CASSEGQGLRNTIYF
TRBD2,TRBV27,NA,TRBJ2-1,TGTGCCAGCCACGCCCGCGTTAGCGGGGTTTCCTACAATGAGCAGTTCTTC,CASHARVSGVSYNEQFF
NA,TRBV5-6,NA,TRBJ1-1,TGTGCCAGCAGCTTCAGTTCTGAAGCTTTCTTT,CASSFSSEAFF
NA,TRBV19,NA,TRBJ2-2,TGTGCCAGTAGTCGGGACTTTGGGACCGGGGAGCTGTTTTTT,CASSRDFGTGELFF
NA,TRBV27,NA,TRBJ1-4,TGTGCCAGCAGTTTAAGAGCGGGGATAGATGAAAAACTGTTTTTT,CASSLRAGIDEKLFF
TRBD1,TRBV5-1,once,TRBJ1-1,TGCGCCAGCAGCCCCGGGACAGAGGGGACTGAAGCTTTCTTT,CASSPGTEGTEAFF
NA,TRBV11-2,NA,TRBJ1-6,TGTGCCAGCAGCTCACCCTTAACGGGGGGATCACCCCTCCACTTT,CASSSPLTGGSPLHF
NA,TRBV7-2,NA,TRBJ2-1,TGTGCCAGCAGCCAACCGCCCCGGGTCTATGAGCAGTTCTTC,CASSQPPRVYEQFF
TRBD2,TRBV3-1/TRBV3-2,NA,TRBJ2-2,TGTGCCAGCAGCCACACTAGCGGGGGTAACACCGGGGAGCTGTTTTTT,CASSHTSGGNTGELFF
NA,TRBV7-5,NA,TRBJ1-6,TGTGCCAGAAGCTCGACAGGGGCAAATTCACCCCTCCACTTT,CARSSTGANSPLHF
NA,TRBV6-4,NA,TRBJ2-4,TGTGCCAGCAGTGACTCCTCGGCCGCGGACATTCAGTACTTC,CASSDSSAADIQYF
TRBD1,TRBV19,NA,TRBJ2-7,TGTGCCACTTCCACTCGTAGACAGGGGGCGGGGTACGAGCAGTACTTC,CATSTRRQGAGYEQYF
TRBD1,TRBV7-2,NA,TRBJ2-7,TGTGCCAGCACCCCAGGGACAGGGGGTTTATACGAGCAGTACTTC,CASTPGTGGLYEQYF
NA,TRBV23-1,NA,TRBJ1-6,TGCGCCAGCAGAAACAGGTGCTGGTCACCCCTCCACTTT,CASRNRCWSPLHF
NA,TRBV18,few,TRBJ1-3,TGTGCCAGCTCACTACAGGAGAACTCTGGAAACACCATATATTTT,CASSLQENSGNTIYF
NA,TRBV10-3,NA,TRBJ1-2,TGTGCCATCAGTGAGAAGGTGGAGAACTATGGCTACACCTTC,CAISEKVENYGYTF
NA,TRBV4-3,NA,TRBJ1-5,TGCGCCAGCAGCCAGGAATGGACAGAGGGCCTTCAGCCCCAGCATTTT,CASSQEWTEGLQPQHF
NA,TRBV5-1,medium-sized,TRBJ2-5,TGCGCCAGCAGCATCAACAGGATCTTGGGATCGACCCAGTACTTC,CASSINRILGSTQYF
TRBD1,TRBV28,few,TRBJ2-7,TGTGCCAGCAGCCCTTCATCGGGGACAGGGGACTACGAGCAGTACTTC,CASSPSSGTGDYEQYF
NA,TRBV11-1,NA,TRBJ2-5,TGTGCCAGCAGCTTAGGGACAGTCCAAGAGACCCAGTACTTC,CASSLGTVQETQYF
TRBD1,TRBV3-1/TRBV3-2,once,TRBJ2-5,TGTGCCAGCAGCCCCGGTCCAGGGGGCCAGCAGACCCAGTACTTC,CASSPGPGGQQTQYF
NA,TRBV6-5,NA,TRBJ1-1,TGTGCCGCGGGAGGGGTGGGTAGGTCAACTGAAGCTTTCTTT,CAAGGVGRSTEAFF
TRBD1,TRBV2,NA,TRBJ2-5,TGTGCCAGCAATGTGGGACAGGGGATGGAGACCCAGTACTTC,CASNVGQGMETQYF
TRBD1,TRBV2,few,TRBJ1-1,TGTGCCACCCTCAGGGACAGGGAAACTGAAGCTTTCTTT,CATLRDRETEAFF
TRBD2,TRBV5-6,NA,TRBJ2-7,TGTGCCAGCAGCTCGGGACTAGCGCCTTCCTACGAGCAGTACTTC,CASSSGLAPSYEQYF
NA,TRBV29-1,once,TRBJ1-6,TGCAGCGTTGGAGTCTCCTATAATTCACCCCTCCACTTT,CSVGVSYNSPLHF
NA,TRBV5-1,NA,TRBJ2-7,TGCGCCAGCAGCCCCGGACAGGGACTAAACTACGAGCAGTACTTC,CASSPGQGLNYEQYF
NA,TRBV3-1/TRBV3-2,NA,TRBJ2-1,TGTGCCAGCAGCCAAGATAGGGGGGGTCTTTACAATGAGCAGTTCTTC,CASSQDRGGLYNEQFF
NA,TRBV28,NA,TRBJ2-2,TGTGCCAGCAGTTTAATAGCAGGGGCCAGCACCGGGGAGCTGTTTTTT,CASSLIAGASTGELFF
NA,TRBV19,NA,TRBJ1-1,TGTGCCAGTTCCCTCCCTCCTGAAGCTTTCTTT,CASSLPPEAFF
NA,TRBV7-2,once,TRBJ1-3,TGTGCCAGCAGCTTAGAGCGCCAGGGGCCATCTGGAAACACCATATATTTT,CASSLERQGPSGNTIYF
TRBD1,TRBV28,NA,TRBJ2-7,TGTGCCAGCAGACCCCTCGACAGGGACGGGTACGAGCAGTACTTC,CASRPLDRDGYEQYF
NA,TRBV4-1,NA,TRBJ1-2,TGCGCCAGCAGCCCGGGGGTGGGGACCGCCGGTGGCTACACCTTC,CASSPGVGTAGGYTF
NA,TRBV10-3,NA,TRBJ2-3,TGTGCCATCAGTGAGTCGGTAAGGACTAGCACAGATACGCAGTATTTT,CAISESVRTSTDTQYF
TRBD1,TRBV7-2,NA,TRBJ1-2,TGTGCCAGCAGCCTCTACAGGGGCCACGCTTCCTATGGCTACACCTTC,CASSLYRGHASYGYTF
NA,TRBV15,NA,TRBJ1-4,TGTGCCACCAGCAGAGATCACGGACTGAATGAAAAACTGTTTTTT,CATSRDHGLNEKLFF
NA,TRBV6-5,NA,TRBJ1-1,TGTGCCAGCAGTCTCAACAGGGAGATGAACACTGAAGCTTTCTTT,CASSLNREMNTEAFF
NA,TRBV12-1,NA,TRBJ2-1,TGTGCCAGCAGCCAAACTATCTTTAGCGGGGGGGAAAATGAGCAGTTCTTC,CASSQTIFSGGENEQFF
TRBD1,TRBV3-1/TRBV3-2,NA,TRBJ1-1,TGTGCCAGCAGCCACCGTCTTCGCGGAGGACAGGAGGGACTCGGGGCTTTCTTT,CASSHRLRGGQEGLGAFF
NA,TRBV6-6,NA,TRBJ1-1,TGTGCCAGCAGCTACGGCCCCAGCGGGGACACTGAAGCTTTCTTT,CASSYGPSGDTEAFF
TRBD1,TRBV14,NA,TRBJ1-1,TGTGCCAGCAGCCTCGGCCAGCAGGGGGTGAACACTGAAGCTTTCTTT,CASSLGQQGVNTEAFF
TRBD1,TRBV7-9,NA,TRBJ2-7,TGTGCCAGCAGCTGGACCGGGACAGGTACTACCTACGAGCAGTACTTC,CASSWTGTGTTYEQYF
TRBD1,TRBV19,NA,TRBJ1-4,TGTGCCAGTAGTACCACCGGGACAGGGATTGCTAAACTGTTTTTT,CASSTTGTGIAKLFF
NA,TRBV9,NA,TRBJ1-5,TGTGCCAGCAGCGTAGGAGGGTACGGTCAGCCCCAGCATTTT,CASSVGGYGQPQHF
TRBD1,TRBV4-2,NA,TRBJ2-1,TGTGCCAGCAGCCAGGCGGGACAGGGGCGTCTCAATGAGCAGTTCTTC,CASSQAGQGRLNEQFF
NA,TRBV5-1,NA,TRBJ1-4,TGCGCCAGCAGCCCCGGGGAGACAACTAATGAAAAACTGTTTTTT,CASSPGETTNEKLFF
NA,TRBV25-1,NA,TRBJ1-2,TGTGCCAGCAGCTACAGCTATGGCTACACCTTC,CASSYSYGYTF
NA,TRBV29-1,once,TRBJ2-3,TGCAGCGTTGAACTCCGGGACAAGTCAGATACGCAGTATTTT,CSVELRDKSDTQYF
NA,TRBV12-3/TRBV12-4,NA,TRBJ1-1,TGTGCCAGCAGTTTTTCGTGGGCCTTTGAAGCTTTCTTT,CASSFSWAFEAFF
TRBD1,TRBV11-2,NA,TRBJ2-7,TGTGCCAGCAGCCCCCACCCCCGGGACAGGGTTTACGAGCAGTACTTC,CASSPHPRDRVYEQYF
TRBD1,TRBV2,once,TRBJ2-3,TGTGCCACCCGGATCGGGACAGGGGGCCAAGATACGCAGTATTTT,CATRIGTGGQDTQYF
TRBD2,TRBV4-3,NA,TRBJ2-3,TGCGCCAGCAGCCAATTATTTCCGGGGGGGCTAAATACGCAGTATTTT,CASSQLFPGGLNTQYF
TRBD1,TRBV14,NA,TRBJ1-2,TGTGCCAGCAGTCGGAGATTAGTCTTCGGCGGGACAGGGCTCTATGGCTACACCTTC,CASSRRLVFGGTGLYGYTF
NA,TRBV30,NA,TRBJ1-4,TGTGCCTGGAGTACAGGGTTCGGTTCGGAAAAACTGTTTTTT,CAWSTGFGSEKLFF